This T cell receptor (beta chain) was identified in a study of vaccination and CD4 T cells after COVID-19. Overall study context: Collection of post-vaccine samples followed dose two by a median about 72 days, spanning a range of 14 to 241. Cells were stimulated with overlapping spike peptide pools from SARS-CoV-2, HCoV-NL63, HCoV-OC43 and HCoV-229E.

A note on this clonotype: The antigen is undetermined.

Study outcomes and limitations: Convalescent patients saw a median around 86% of their reactive clones show up only after vaccination. Post-vaccination reactive clonotypes (median roughly 40) did not differ significantly from post-infection (more than 20).

An Oncomine TCR Beta short-read assay was used to sequence the DNA from cultured CD4+ T cells. Each CDR3 protein gets one entry after TCRdb re-called the PCR reads with MiXCR. Among fewer than 15,000 distinct CDR3 sequences listed, 35% to 50% were seen once. This sample's treatment: roughly 11-day PBMC culture with coronavirus spike peptide pools or control peptides (ViraFEST assay). This receptor was taken from a human donor with COVID-19. The sample comprised cultured CD4+ T cells from blood.

CDR3 coding DNA: TGTGCCAGCAGTGACTCGGGGGCGGTTGGGACCAATGAGCAGTTCTTC. It yields the protein CASSDSGAVGTNEQFF. V gene TRBV6-4 combines with J gene TRBJ2-1; maybe TRBD1 (6 bases). The V gene's germline CDR1 is MRHNA and CDR2 SNTAGT. V was trimmed by 0 bases and J by 6 bases, leaving 15 bases between them. The CDR3 sequence is 16 residues long.